The T cell receptor beta chain described here comes from a study of blood T cell repertoires in COVID-19. Study in general: Sites across the United States, Italy and Spain contributed samples from acute and convalescent COVID-19. From T cells, B-cell-depleted T cells, or PBMCs came the material, which was cDNA or gDNA.

CDR3 length equals 15 residues. The V end lost 5 bases, the J end lost 2 bases, and 16 bases lay between the germline ends. In germline, CDR1 is SGHDN, CDR2 FVKESK. Using immunoSEQ multiplex PCR, the repertoire was profiled, and TCRdb retains in-frame clones only, with some absent. The table has around 290,000 clones, around 90% seen once. Those enrolled, adults aged roughly 18 to 95 years, came from 25 or so US areas. Participants had their cohort set by participant-reported clinical history. This clonotype originated in a woman in her twenties or thirties who had recovered from COVID-19. Specimen: PBMCs or T cells enriched from blood (not recorded which). This chain links TRBV14 with TRBJ2-7; a possible D gene is TRBD1 (5 bases). CDR3 nucleotides: TGTGCCAGCAGCTCCCAACGACAGCTAGCCTACGAGCAGTACTTC. Translated: CASSSQRQLAYEQYF.